These 2 T cell receptor beta chains share one sample of origin, sequenced in a study of blood T cell repertoires in COVID-19. Sequencing was performed with immunoSEQ multiplex PCR; in TCRdb, only in-frame clones are kept and a portion is missing. The sample yields approximately 350,000 clones, 80% to 90% seen once. Sequencing input: peripheral blood. These receptors came from a man younger than 40 with active or convalescent COVID-19.

The chain has TRBV7-3 and TRBJ1-1; maybe TRBD1 (5 bases). Deletions cut 5 bases from V and 9 bases from J, with 16 bases between. The CDR3 loop spans 13 amino acids. Per germline, CDR1 SGHTA and CDR2 FQGTGA. The CDR3 sequence: CASSPTPGGKAFF. The CDR3 DNA is TGTGCCAGCAGCCCTACCCCGGGGGGAAAAGCTTTCTTT. The full variable domain, with the rest looked up from reference TRBV7-3 and TRBJ1-1, is GAGVSQTPSNKVTEKGKYVELRCDPISGHTALYWYRQSLGQGPEFLIYFQGTGAADDSGLPNDRFFAVRPEGSVSTLKIQRTERGDSAVYLCASSPTPGGKAFFGQGTRLTVV.

The chain combines TRBV6-5 with TRBJ1-2; no firm D call. V was shortened by 6 bases and J by 0 bases, with 8 bases between the two germline ends. Germline V gene data show CDR1 as MNHEY and CDR2 as SVGAGI. The length of the CDR3 is 13 residues. As DNA, the CDR3 is TGTGCCAGCAGAGTCGAGGCTAACTATGGCTACACCTTC. Protein product: CASRVEANYGYTF.